This passage covers 27 T cell receptor beta chains from one sample sequenced in a study of T cells after posttransplantation cyclophosphamide. Cyclophosphamide on days +3 and +4 followed busulfan-fludarabine conditioning and a marrow graft. The assay was immunoSEQ multiplex PCR, and TCRdb's table has in-frame clones only and misses some. Of some 10,000 clones in the sample, about four fifths are singletons; the top ten hold more than 14%. The sequences come from PBMCs, collected roughly 2,000 days after a stem cell transplant with posttransplant cyclophosphamide. The receptors here all came from a female patient in her thirties or forties who received an allogeneic stem cell transplant from a related donor, was CMV-positive, and had no GVHD. Some T cells may be graft donor cells.

This rearrangement joins TRBV5-4 to TRBJ2-2; a weak D match, TRBD1 (7 bases). Between the trimmed V and J ends, which lost 2 bases and 4 bases, there was a span of 12 bases. This CDR3 comprises 15 residues. CDR1 and CDR2 (germline): SGHNT, YYREEE (reference sequence). This CDR3 reads CASSLTQGGTGELFF. CDR3 bases: TGTGCCAGCAGCTTAACCCAGGGGGGCACCGGGGAGCTGTTTTTT. The full variable domain, rest sourced from reference TRBV5-4 and TRBJ2-2, is ETGVTQSPTHLIKTRGQQVTLRCSSQSGHNTVSWYQQALGQGPQFIFQYYREEENGRGNFPPRFSGLQFPNYSSELNVNALELDDSALYLCASSLTQGGTGELFFGEGSRLTVL.

The chain is built from TRBV7-6 and TRBJ2-6, with 7 nucleotides matching TRBD2. J gave up 0 bases and V 6 bases, and 8 bases lay outside the gene matches. CDR1 and CDR2 (germline): SGHVS, FNYEAQ. The CDR3 extends over 17 amino acids. The CDR3 DNA reads TGTGCCAGCAGGGGCGGGGGAGCGGACTCTGGGGCCAACGTCCTGACTTTC. It translates to CASRGGGADSGANVLTF.

V is TRBV19 and J is TRBJ2-4; 13 bases fit TRBD2. The CDR3 runs to 18 residues. V shed 4 bases, J shed 0 bases, and the junction held 6 bases outside the gene matches. Germline V lookup: CDR1 LNHDA, CDR2 SQIVND (reference sequence). The CDR3 loop reads CASSTGLAGLRAKNIQYF. The CDR3 DNA reads as TGTGCCAGTAGTACGGGACTAGCGGGGCTAAGAGCCAAAAACATTCAGTACTTC.

The chain has TRBV5-6 and TRBJ1-1, with D unresolved. From germline, CDR1 is SGHDT and CDR2 YYEEEE. Deletions cut 5 bases from V and 0 bases from J, with 11 bases between. This CDR3 spans 14 amino acids. This chain's CDR3 is CASSVGALNTEAFF. The CDR3 nucleotides are TGTGCCAGCAGTGTCGGAGCGCTGAACACTGAAGCTTTCTTT.

The rearrangement uses TRBV10-3 and TRBJ1-5; tentatively, D is TRBD1 (6 bases). Germline loops: CDR1 ENHRY, CDR2 SYGVKD. With 10 bases removed from V and 0 bases from J, the gap between germline ends came to 13 bases. The CDR3 covers 14 residues. CDR3 nucleotide sequence: TGTGCCACCAGGTCAGGGGTTAGCAATCAGCCCCAGCATTTT. It specifies CATRSGVSNQPQHF.

Only one count was recorded for this clone. The chain carries TRBV6-1 and TRBJ2-7, with D perhaps matching TRBD1 (6 bases). Trimming cost V 0 bases and J 4 bases, with 10 bases left between them. The CDR3 runs to 14 residues. Germline values: CDR1 MNHNS, CDR2 SASEGT. The CDR3: CASSEAPDRYEQYF. CDR3 nucleotide sequence: TGTGCCAGCAGTGAAGCCCCGGACAGATACGAGCAGTACTTC.

The chain employs TRBV9 and TRBJ1-3; no clear D gene. Germline loops: CDR1 SGDLS, CDR2 YYNGEE. The V end was cut by 2 bases, the J end by 6 bases, with 6 bases between. This CDR3 region has 12 residues. Written as DNA, the CDR3 is TGTGCCAGCAGCGTCGGGTCAAACACCATATATTTT. Its protein product is CASSVGSNTIYF.

The rearrangement links TRBV5-6 to TRBJ1-1; the match to TRBD1 covers 7 bases. Trimming at V came to 4 bases and at J to 4 bases, leaving 4 bases not matched to a gene. Looked up from germline, CDR1 is SGHDT and CDR2 is YYEEEE. The CDR3 has 13 amino acids. CDR3 sequence (DNA): TGTGCCAGCAGCATGACAGGGTCCACTGAAGCTTTCTTT. Translation gives CASSMTGSTEAFF.

This clone was recorded only once. This chain connects TRBV29-1 to TRBJ1-2; no firm D call. Germline V gives CDR1 SQVTM, CDR2 ANQGSEA. Trimming cost V 4 bases and J 1 base, with 10 bases left between them. There are 13 residues in the CDR3. CDR3 sequence: CSVVLEDNYGYTF. The DNA of the CDR3 is TGCAGCGTTGTGTTGGAGGATAACTATGGCTACACCTTC.

The chain is built from TRBV6-5 and TRBJ2-7; D unclear. CDR1 MNHEY and CDR2 SVGAGI come from the germline V gene. The CDR3 has 14 amino acids. V was pared by 7 bases and J by 2 bases, with 15 bases between. The CDR3 nucleotides read TGTGCCAGCACCGAGCACCCTGCAACCTACGAGCAGTACTTC. Protein: CASTEHPATYEQYF.

The chain is built from TRBV6-5 and TRBJ1-1; 8 bases align to TRBD1. With 11 bases clipped from V and 7 bases from J, the junction kept 9 bases outside the gene matches. The CDR3 has 12 residues. Germline V CDR1 and CDR2: MNHEY, SVGAGI. This CDR3 is CAAGRGLVEAFF. In DNA form, the CDR3 reads TGTGCCGCGGGCAGGGGGCTTGTTGAAGCTTTCTTT.

This sequence joins TRBV10-2 and TRBJ2-1; D may be TRBD2 (6 bases). V was shortened by 6 bases and J by 4 bases, with 13 bases between the two germline ends. Germline V gene sequence: CDR1 WSHSY, CDR2 SAAADI. This CDR3 contains 14 residues. The CDR3 bases are TGCGCCAGCAGGGGGCGGGGCGGGTACAATGAGCAGTTCTTC. This gives the protein CASRGRGGYNEQFF.

The chain is built from TRBV29-1 and TRBJ2-7, with D tentatively TRBD1 (5 bases). Trimming removed 7 bases at V and 5 bases at J, with 12 bases between. CDR1 SQVTM and CDR2 ANQGSEA come from the germline V gene. This CDR3 contains 11 residues. For the CDR3, the DNA is TGCAGCGGCAGAAAAGGGGACGAGCAGTACTTC. It yields the protein CSGRKGDEQYF.

This clone was recorded only once. The chain employs TRBV10-2 and TRBJ2-1; D call uncertain. Deletions cut 4 bases from V and 0 bases from J, with 10 bases between. Looked up from germline, CDR1 is WSHSY and CDR2 is SAAADI. CDR3 size: 15 residues. This chain's CDR3 is CASSVDSSSYNEQFF. CDR3 coding DNA: TGCGCCAGCAGTGTCGACTCCAGCTCCTACAATGAGCAGTTCTTC.

The chain recombines TRBV21-1 with TRBJ2-5; TRBD1, the table's D call, lacks a check against the DNA. TRBV21-1 is a recognized pseudogene. This CDR3 is 14 amino acids long. The CDR3, as DNA: TGTGCCAGCAGCAAAGAGTACAGCCAAGAGACCCAGTACTTC. This codes for CASSKEYSQETQYF.

The chain carries TRBV19 and TRBJ1-5; 8 positions match TRBD1. Germline loops: CDR1 LNHDA, CDR2 SQIVND (reference sequence). This CDR3 is built from 14 residues. V shed 5 bases and J 7 bases; nucleotides not matched to a gene: 7. CDR3 in DNA: TGTGCCAGTAGTTTAACTGGACAGGGCCAGCCCCAGCATTTT. This codes for CASSLTGQGQPQHF.

The chain recombines TRBV13 with TRBJ2-5; 9 positions agree with TRBD2. CDR3 length: 16 amino acids. Germline V CDR1 and CDR2: PRHDT, FYEKMQ (reference sequence). Germline trimming cut 5 bases from V and 0 bases from J; bases unmatched to any gene: 7. CDR3 region: CASSPTERGDQETQYF. DNA of the CDR3: TGTGCCAGCAGCCCCACGGAGCGGGGGGACCAAGAGACCCAGTACTTC.

This clone was recorded once. The rearrangement uses TRBV2 and TRBJ2-4; 10 bases align to TRBD2. Germline assignment: CDR1 SNHLY and CDR2 FYNNEI. The V segment lost 6 bases and the J segment 0 bases; nucleotides outside the gene matches: 8. The CDR3 has 17 amino acids. CDR3 bases: TGTGCCAGCAGCCCCCTAGCGGGGGAGGGAGCCAAAAACATTCAGTACTTC. It yields the protein CASSPLAGEGAKNIQYF.

The chain uses TRBV4-3 and TRBJ1-2, with a possible D match to TRBD1 (5 bases). The germline V gene has CDR1 LGHNA and CDR2 YSLEER. The V and J ends lost 0 bases and 7 bases respectively, with 15 bases between them. The CDR3 has 15 residues. The CDR3 loop is CASSQEEGRDSGYTF. In DNA form, the CDR3 reads TGCGCCAGCAGCCAAGAGGAAGGCAGGGACTCTGGCTACACCTTC.

The J gene is TRBJ1-1, the V gene TRBV5-4; 10 bases are a match to TRBD1. CDR1 and CDR2 (germline): SGHNT, YYREEE (reference sequence). This CDR3 spans 17 amino acids. Losses at the gene ends were 4 bases for V and 0 bases for J; bases not matched to a gene: 9. CDR3 in DNA: TGTGCCAGCAGCGGGGGGGGGACAGGGGTAATGAACACTGAAGCTTTCTTT. Amino acid sequence: CASSGGGTGVMNTEAFF.

This chain links TRBV15 with TRBJ2-3, with TRBD2 identical over 12 bases. The CDR3 is made up of 16 amino acids. Per germline, CDR1 LNHNV and CDR2 YYDKDF (reference sequence). The J segment lost 5 bases and the V segment lost 1 base, leaving 4 bases of the junction unmatched. The DNA for the CDR3 is TGTGCCACCAGCAGAGCTAGCGGGGGGGCAAAAGATACGCAGTATTTT. Residues: CATSRASGGAKDTQYF.

The chain couples TRBV12-5 to TRBJ2-1, with TRBD1 as a possible D gene (6 bases). The V and J ends lost 1 base and 6 bases respectively, with 7 bases between them. This CDR3 has 13 residues. CDR1 is LGHNT and CDR2 is FRNRAP in the germline V gene. This CDR3 is CASGLAGVNEQFF. In DNA form, the CDR3 reads TGTGCTAGTGGTTTGGCAGGGGTCAATGAGCAGTTCTTC.

The rearrangement joins TRBV7-2 to TRBJ2-4, with 7 bases fitting TRBD1. This CDR3 contains 12 residues. In germline, CDR1 is SGHTA, CDR2 FQGNSA. The ends lost 5 bases at V and 14 bases at J; junction bases unmatched: 9. The CDR3 sequence: CASSTSRGMKYF. CDR3 nucleotides: TGTGCCAGCAGCACCAGCAGGGGGATGAAGTACTTC. The full variable domain, with the rest looked up from reference TRBV7-2 and TRBJ2-4, is GAGVSQSPSNKVTEKGKDVELRCDPISGHTALYWYRQSLGQGLEFLIYFQGNSAPDKSGLPSDRFSAERTGGSVSTLTIQRTQQEDSAVYLCASSTSRGMKYFGAGTRLSVL.

The chain joins TRBV27 to TRBJ2-7; 8 bases agree with TRBD2. CDR3 length: 16 residues. Losses at the gene ends were 4 bases for V and 5 bases for J; bases not matched to a gene: 13. Germline V gene sequence: CDR1 MNHEY, CDR2 SMNVEV (reference sequence). CDR3: CASSYKGGSGVHEQYF. DNA for the CDR3: TGTGCCAGCAGTTACAAGGGAGGTAGCGGGGTCCACGAGCAGTACTTC.

The V call is TRBV7-8, the J call TRBJ2-4; 9 positions match TRBD1. This CDR3 has 14 residues. Trimming cost V 1 base and J 5 bases; bases outside gene matches: 0. From germline, CDR1 is SGHVS and CDR2 FQNEAQ. The CDR3 here is CASSLGDRENIQYF. As DNA, the CDR3 is TGTGCCAGCAGCTTAGGGGACAGGGAAAACATTCAGTACTTC.

This rearrangement joins TRBV4-3 to TRBJ1-6, with D perhaps matching TRBD1 (6 bases). The V gene lost 1 base and the J gene lost 8 bases, with 12 bases spanning the gap. The CDR3 is 15 amino acids. Per germline, CDR1 LGHNA and CDR2 YSLEER. DNA for the CDR3: TGCGCCAGCAGCCAAGGAATGACAGGAGATTCACCCCTCCACTTT. Translation gives CASSQGMTGDSPLHF.

In nucleotides, the CDR3 is TGCGCCAGCAGCCAACTAGGGGGGGGGTTCTCCTACGAGCAGTACTTC. Translating gives CASSQLGGGFSYEQYF. This chain uses TRBV4-1 with TRBJ2-7, with D possibly matching TRBD2 (7 bases). This CDR3 has 16 residues. Trimming removed 2 bases at V and 0 bases at J, with 14 bases between. Germline V lookup: CDR1 MGHRA, CDR2 YSYEKL.